This TCR beta chain derives from a study of blood T cell repertoires in COVID-19 (dated by TCRdb to between 2020 and 2021). With regard to the full study: Samples covering the acute and convalescent phases of COVID-19 were provided by collaborators in the United States, Italy and Spain. HLA class I and class II types, where available, came from metadata supplied by the sample provider rather than from assay-based typing. The prospective study material was composed of cDNA or gDNA derived from T cells, B-cell-depleted T cells, or PBMCs. Subjects who had been exposed to COVID-19, were actively infected with it, or had recovered from it provided the deeply sampled blood TCRbeta repertoires that made up the dataset. Sample metadata almost always included a de-identified subject ID, COVID-19 status, age in years and sex. The repertoires were made available in a free public database intended to serve as a resource for research on the immune response to SARS-CoV-2. The samples were drawn from the first 160 participants of the ongoing ImmuneRACE study and from 1,254 subjects provided by 6 global collaborators. Paper-wide results and their limitations: The quantity of clinical and demographic metadata differed by source and by participant and was supplied without curation.

A note on this clone: Its antigen remains undetermined. Base qualities are not provided; no much larger clone lies one nucleotide away.

For this chain, trimming is 4 bases at the V end and 0 bases at the J end, and the number of junction bases without a gene match is 9. From a lookup of the germline V gene (reference sequence), CDR1 and CDR2 are DFQATT and SNEGSKA. The CDR3 contains 16 residues, cysteine and phenylalanine counted. The read is trimmed to its CDR3 DNA, 48 bases read in frame from base 1. In Seattle, one collaborating source enrolled patients while the infection was active and tracked those patients longitudinally over the course of disease. Each collaborating institution followed its own protocols to collect whole blood in K2EDTA tubes. For TCRbeta analysis, collaborator samples were shipped as frozen whole blood, as isolated PBMCs, or as DNA extracted from either sample type. TCRbeta CDR3 regions were amplified from genomic DNA using the immunoSEQ Assay, a bias-controlled multiplex PCR. In the original analysis: The number of nucleated cells in each sample was estimated from the amplification of reference gene primers within the assay. To quantify the absolute abundance of each unique TCRbeta CDR3 rearrangement, sequence reads were collapsed and filtered. Productive Simpson clonality was computed per sample as the square root of Simpson's diversity index over productive rearrangements. The clones in this table, taken by TCRdb from immuneACCESS, are in-frame only. Not every clone is retained; where verified, under half of the shortfall comes from an unresolved V gene, and the cause of the rest is unknown. V, J and clone size are those of that table, while D and trimming were read from the DNA. For this sample there are around 60,000 clones; 72% appear just once. 4% to 5.5% of the sample is taken by the ten largest.

The chain is assembled from TRBV20-1 and TRBJ1-3; 7 bases in between match TRBD1. The source of this sequence is a woman in her sixties or seventies with COVID-19, enrolled during active disease. The sequenced sample was peripheral blood. The DNA reads TGCAGTGCTAATGAGGGGGCGACTATCTCTGGAAACACCATATATTTT. Translated, it gives CSANEGATISGNTIYF.